The 27 T cell receptor beta chains below all came from one sample that was sequenced in a study of PD-1 blockade in classical Hodgkin lymphoma. Noted time point: cycle 4 day 1 (C4D1), after five to seven weeks of nivolumab. Relapses following autologous stem cell transplantation were seen in all patients, with brentuximab vedotin exposure varying. The CD4+ T cells used were purified from thawed PBMCs through magnetic negative selection. Here immunoSEQ multiplex PCR was the method, and the copy in TCRdb shows in-frame clones only, minus some. The sample shows over 15,000 clones, around 72% of them seen only once. The starting material was CD4+ T cells from blood, obtained before the fourth cycle of nivolumab. Source of these receptors: a human donor with classical Hodgkin lymphoma.

The chain uses TRBV28 and TRBJ2-5; 16 nucleotides agree with TRBD2. In germline, CDR1 is MDHEN, CDR2 SYDVKM. The ends lost 8 bases at V and 4 bases at J; junction bases unmatched: 1. The CDR3 has 14 residues. The CDR3 DNA follows: TGTGCCAGCGGGACTAGCGGGAGGGGAGAGACCCAGTACTTC. Protein product: CASGTSGRGETQYF.

The V and J genes are TRBV7-8 and TRBJ1-2; D unresolved. Trimming removed 3 bases from V and 3 bases from J, with 5 bases in between. This CDR3 has 12 amino acids. The germline CDR1 and CDR2 sequences are SGHVS and FQNEAQ. The CDR3 spells CASSFPDYGYTF. In DNA form, the CDR3 reads TGTGCCAGCAGCTTTCCGGACTATGGCTACACCTTC.

The chain carries TRBV2 and TRBJ2-6; 10 bases agree with TRBD1. With V trimmed by 7 bases and J by 0 bases, 3 bases remained unmatched. Germline-derived CDR1 and CDR2 are SNHLY and FYNNEI. The CDR3 runs to 16 residues. CDR3 loop: CASTGQGDSGANVLTF. In DNA, the CDR3 is TGTGCCAGCACCGGACAGGGGGACTCTGGGGCCAACGTCCTGACTTTC.

J is TRBJ2-7 and V is TRBV5-4; a weak D match, TRBD2 (5 bases). Between the trimmed V and J ends, which lost 3 bases and 5 bases, there was a span of 15 bases. The CDR3 loop spans 14 amino acids. Germline CDR1 and CDR2: SGHNT and YYREEE (reference sequence). CDR3 residues: CASSSALAGNEQYV. CDR3 coding DNA: TGTGCCAGCAGCTCTGCCCTAGCCGGAAACGAGCAGTACGTC.

V and J are TRBV11-3 and TRBJ2-2, with unresolved D. Germline CDR1 reads SGHNT; CDR2 reads YENEEA. The V gene lost 0 bases and the J gene lost 6 bases, with 5 bases spanning the gap. The CDR3 contains 13 residues. The CDR3 DNA reads TGTGCCAGCAGCTTAGATTGGCCCGGGGAGCTGTTTTTT. It specifies CASSLDWPGELFF. Full variable domain (missing parts from reference TRBV11-3 and TRBJ2-2): EAGVVQSPRYKIIEKKQPVAFWCNPISGHNTLYWYLQNLGQGPELLIRYENEEAVDDSQLPKDRFSAERLKGVDSTLKIQPAELGDSAVYLCASSLDWPGELFFGEGSRLTVL.

V gene TRBV11-2 combines with J gene TRBJ1-5; D possibly corresponds to TRBD1 (5 bases). Per the germline V gene, CDR1 is SGHAT and CDR2 is FQNNGV. The CDR3 is 13 residues long. With 5 bases removed from V and 2 bases from J, the gap between germline ends came to 7 bases. CDR3 sequence (DNA): TGTGCCAGCAGCCGGGACCGCAATCAGCCCCAGCATTTT. This encodes CASSRDRNQPQHF. Drawing the rest from reference TRBV11-2 and TRBJ1-5, the complete variable domain is EAGVAQSPRYKIIEKRQSVAFWCNPISGHATLYWYQQILGQGPKLLIQFQNNGVVDDSQLPKDRFSAERLKGVDSTLKIQPAKLEDSAVYLCASSRDRNQPQHFGDGTRLSIL.

This chain links TRBV7-2 with TRBJ2-3; D possibly corresponds to TRBD2 (6 bases). The CDR3 loop spans 16 amino acids. The V gene lost 5 bases and the J gene lost 0 bases, with 15 bases spanning the gap. From germline, CDR1 is SGHTA and CDR2 FQGNSA. The DNA of the CDR3 is TGTGCCAGCAGCATGTCGGGACTGCAAAGCACAGATACGCAGTATTTT. It translates to CASSMSGLQSTDTQYF.

The chain joins TRBV5-1 to TRBJ2-1; 14 nucleotides line up with TRBD2. The V and J ends lost 0 bases and 8 bases, in that order; junction bases with no gene match: 1. CDR1 and CDR2 (germline): SGHRS, YFSETQ. The CDR3 length is 15 residues. The CDR3 reads CASSLGLAGGYEQFF. As DNA, the CDR3 is TGCGCCAGCAGCTTGGGACTAGCGGGAGGGTATGAGCAGTTCTTC.

The V and J genes are TRBV9 and TRBJ2-3; 7 bases map to TRBD1. The V and J ends lost 1 base and 4 bases, in that order; junction bases with no gene match: 6. The germline V gene encodes CDR1 SGDLS and CDR2 YYNGEE. This CDR3 is 15 amino acids long. CDR3 DNA sequence: TGTGCCAGCAGCGTAATGTTGCAGGGGGCAGATACGCAGTATTTT. Translated: CASSVMLQGADTQYF. Drawing the rest from reference TRBV9 and TRBJ2-3, the complete variable domain is DSGVTQTPKHLITATGQRVTLRCSPRSGDLSVYWYQQSLDQGLQFLIQYYNGEERAKGNILERFSAQQFPDLHSELNLSSLELGDSALYFCASSVMLQGADTQYFGPGTRLTVL.

A single count supports this clone. The rearrangement joins TRBV25-1 to TRBJ1-1, with D unclear. Trimming cost V 1 base and J 7 bases, with 13 bases left between them. Germline V lookup: CDR1 MGHDK, CDR2 SYGVNS. CDR3 size: 14 residues. CDR3 in DNA: TGTGCCAGCAGTGAATCGGTTGGGGTGGGTGAAGCTTTCTTT. This sequence encodes CASSESVGVGEAFF.

This clone was observed a few times. The rearrangement joins TRBV5-1 to TRBJ1-1; D is uncertain. CDR1 is SGHRS and CDR2 is YFSETQ in the germline V gene. The CDR3 is 13 amino acids. V lost 6 bases and J 1 base, leaving 10 bases between the germline ends. The DNA for the CDR3 is TGCGCCAGCAAAATCAGCGGGAACACTGAAGCTTTCTTT. Its protein is CASKISGNTEAFF.

The J gene is TRBJ2-1, the V gene TRBV2; D remains unclear. Germline V CDR1 and CDR2: SNHLY, FYNNEI. Between the trimmed V and J ends, which lost 6 bases and 8 bases, there was a span of 5 bases. The CDR3 extends over 10 amino acids. The chain's CDR3 is CASRWDEQFF. CDR3 nucleotides: TGTGCCAGCAGGTGGGATGAGCAGTTCTTC.

This clone was picked up a small number of times. This rearrangement joins TRBV9 to TRBJ2-7; D unclear. The germline CDR1 and CDR2 sequences are SGDLS and YYNGEE. The CDR3 runs to 12 residues. V lost 0 bases and J lost 6, with 7 bases in between. DNA of the CDR3: TGTGCCAGCAGCGTAGACGTGGGCGAGCAGTACTTC. Translation gives CASSVDVGEQYF. The full variable domain, with the rest looked up from reference TRBV9 and TRBJ2-7, is DSGVTQTPKHLITATGQRVTLRCSPRSGDLSVYWYQQSLDQGLQFLIQYYNGEERAKGNILERFSAQQFPDLHSELNLSSLELGDSALYFCASSVDVGEQYFGPGTRLTVT.

J is TRBJ1-3 and V is TRBV30, with D perhaps TRBD1 (5 bases). The CDR3 runs to 15 residues. The germline CDR1 and CDR2 sequences are GTSNPN and SVGIG (reference sequence). The ends were cut back, 4 bases at V and 1 base at J, with 14 bases in the middle. In nucleotides, the CDR3 is TGTGCCTGGATGGGGTCCGGGGGTTCTGGAAACACCATATATTTT. This encodes CAWMGSGGSGNTIYF.

The chain combines TRBV7-9 with TRBJ1-3, with 7 bases fitting TRBD1. Losses at the gene ends were 4 bases for V and 4 bases for J; bases not matched to a gene: 7. CDR1 SEHNR and CDR2 FQNEAQ come from the germline V gene (reference sequence). The CDR3 has 15 amino acids. The DNA of the CDR3 is TGTGCCAGCAGCTCCCAAGACAGGGTGGGAAACACCATATATTTT. Translating gives CASSSQDRVGNTIYF.

The chain combines TRBV5-6 with TRBJ2-7, with D unresolved. The CDR3 contains 10 residues. Trimming cost V 4 bases and J 3 bases, with 2 bases left between them. Germline loops: CDR1 SGHDT, CDR2 YYEEEE. Written as DNA, the CDR3 is TGTGCCAGCAGCCTCTACGAGCAGTACGTC. Protein product: CASSLYEQYV.

The chain combines TRBV29-1 with TRBJ2-3; TRBD2 matches 8 bases. The V gene's germline CDR1 is SQVTM and CDR2 ANQGSEA. Trimming cost V 6 bases and J 2 bases; bases outside gene matches: 7. This CDR3 is 14 amino acids long. DNA for the CDR3: TGCAGCGTCCCCCGGGGGGGAACCACAGATACGCAGTATTTT. The encoded protein is CSVPRGGTTDTQYF.

The chain joins TRBV14 to TRBJ2-7; D is uncertain. The V and J ends lost 1 base and 9 bases respectively, with 13 bases between them. CDR3 length: 13 residues. From germline, CDR1 is SGHDN and CDR2 FVKESK. The CDR3 bases are TGTGCCAGCAGCCAAGGCGCCTGGCGCGCGCAGTACTTC. Protein sequence: CASSQGAWRAQYF.

The chain is built from TRBV7-2 and TRBJ2-1; D gene unclear. Germline-derived CDR1 and CDR2 are SGHTA and FQGNSA. Trimming cost V 2 bases and J 10 bases, with 9 bases left between them. This CDR3 spans 12 amino acids. The CDR3 loop reads CASSLTALEQFF. CDR3 coding DNA: TGTGCCAGCAGCTTAACAGCGTTAGAGCAGTTCTTC.

The rearrangement links TRBV9 to TRBJ1-3, with 7 bases identical to TRBD1. V lost 0 bases and J lost 5; bases outside the gene matches: 2. The CDR3 covers 14 residues. Per germline, CDR1 SGDLS and CDR2 YYNGEE. CDR3 nucleotides: TGTGCCAGCAGCGTAGAGACAGGGCGAAACACCATATATTTT. Residues: CASSVETGRNTIYF.

The rearrangement uses TRBV18 and TRBJ2-3, with 12 bases identical to TRBD2. The CDR3 is made up of 17 amino acids. The germline V gene has CDR1 KGHSH and CDR2 LQKENI. The V gene end was trimmed by 3 bases and the J gene end by 0 bases; junction bases not matched to a gene: 4. CDR3 sequence reads: CASSPTSGGPSTDTQYF. The CDR3 nucleotides are TGTGCCAGCTCACCTACTAGCGGGGGGCCTAGCACAGATACGCAGTATTTT.

The chain joins TRBV19 to TRBJ2-1; the match to TRBD2 covers 14 bases. Germline CDR1 is LNHDA and CDR2 is SQIVND (reference sequence). With V trimmed by 4 bases and J by 9 bases, 5 bases remained unmatched. The CDR3 has 15 amino acids. The CDR3 DNA is TGTGCCAGTAGTAAGGGACTAGCGGGAGTGATTGAGCAGTTCTTC. Translation gives CASSKGLAGVIEQFF.

The rearrangement uses TRBV11-3 and TRBJ2-1; 10 bases are a match to TRBD2. This CDR3 has 15 residues. V shed 1 base, J shed 8 bases, and the junction held 5 bases outside the gene matches. Germline values: CDR1 SGHNT, CDR2 YENEEA. The CDR3 DNA follows: TGTGCCAGCAGCTTAGGGCTAGCGGGAGTCCATGAGCAGTTCTTC. Protein sequence: CASSLGLAGVHEQFF.

CDR3 coding DNA: TGTGCCAGCAACGACAGCACTAACTATGGCTACACCTTC. Protein product: CASNDSTNYGYTF. This sequence joins TRBV6-4 and TRBJ1-2, with TRBD1 as a possible D gene (5 bases). The germline CDR1 and CDR2 sequences are MRHNA and SNTAGT. V was clipped by 7 bases and J by 0 bases, with 9 bases between them. CDR3 length: 13 residues.

This sequence joins TRBV28 and TRBJ2-1; D might be TRBD1 (6 bases). This CDR3 region has 19 residues. Germline V gene data show CDR1 as MDHEN and CDR2 as SYDVKM. The V end was cut by 6 bases, the J end by 0 bases, with 24 bases between. The CDR3 DNA reads as TGTGCCAGCAGCTCCATGTATGGGTTACAGGGAAGCTCCTACAATGAGCAGTTCTTC. It translates to CASSSMYGLQGSSYNEQFF.

The chain joins TRBV5-6 to TRBJ2-3; D unclear. Per germline, CDR1 SGHDT and CDR2 YYEEEE. The CDR3 is 13 residues long. V lost 3 bases, J lost 2 bases, and 7 bases lay in between. CDR3 nucleotides: TGTGCCAGCAGCTGGGGTAACACAGATACGCAGTATTTT. Encoded protein: CASSWGNTDTQYF.

V and J are TRBV5-5 and TRBJ2-7, with 7 bases aligning to TRBD1. CDR1 and CDR2 from the germline V gene are SGHKS and YYEKEE (reference sequence). The CDR3 covers 17 residues. V trimming: 4 bases; J trimming: 1 base; junction bases outside the gene matches: 14. In DNA, the CDR3 is TGTGCCAGCAGCCCCCCCCCACAGGGGTACGGGTCCTACGAGCAGTACGTC. Its protein product is CASSPPPQGYGSYEQYV.